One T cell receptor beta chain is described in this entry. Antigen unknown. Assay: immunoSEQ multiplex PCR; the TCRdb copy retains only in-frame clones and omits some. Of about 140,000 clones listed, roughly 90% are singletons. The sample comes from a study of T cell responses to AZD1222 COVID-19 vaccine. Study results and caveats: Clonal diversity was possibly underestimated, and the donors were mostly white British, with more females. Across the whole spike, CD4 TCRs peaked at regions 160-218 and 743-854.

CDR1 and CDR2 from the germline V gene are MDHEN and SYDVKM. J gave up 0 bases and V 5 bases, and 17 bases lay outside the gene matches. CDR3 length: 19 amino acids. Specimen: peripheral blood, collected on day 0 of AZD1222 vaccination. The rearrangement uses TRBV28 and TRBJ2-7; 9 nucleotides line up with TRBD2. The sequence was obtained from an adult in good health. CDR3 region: CASSLVSSGRLPPSYEQYF. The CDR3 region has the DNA TGTGCCAGCAGTCTCGTATCAAGCGGGAGGCTACCGCCCTCCTACGAGCAGTACTTC.